This T cell receptor (beta chain) appears in the sequencing data of a study of blood T cell repertoires in COVID-19. Study-wide background: Samples of COVID-19 (acute and convalescent) were obtained from the United States, Italy and Spain. T cells, B-cell-depleted T cells, or PBMCs supplied cDNA or gDNA.

Original processing methods: Amplification with reference gene primers provided the estimates of nucleated cell counts. Here immunoSEQ multiplex PCR was the method, and the copy in TCRdb shows in-frame clones only, minus some. The DNA gave D and trimming, while V, J and clone size come from that table. Of roughly 230,000 clones listed, 70% to 90% were seen once; the top ten hold just under 1%. Germline assignment: CDR1 SGHRS and CDR2 YFSETQ. V was trimmed by 5 bases and J by 0 bases, leaving 11 bases between them. This CDR3 comprises 14 residues. The clonotype comes from a man in his forties with acute or convalescent COVID-19. The sample consisted of peripheral blood. V gene TRBV5-1 combines with J gene TRBJ1-1; D is ambiguous. CDR3 amino acids: CASRSTSMNTEAFF. The CDR3 DNA reads as TGCGCCAGCAGATCAACAAGTATGAACACTGAAGCTTTCTTT. The full variable domain, with the rest looked up from reference TRBV5-1 and TRBJ1-1, is KAGVTQTPRYLIKTRGQQVTLSCSPISGHRSVSWYQQTPGQGLQFLFEYFSETQRNKGNFPGRFSGRQFSNSRSEMNVSTLELGDSALYLCASRSTSMNTEAFFGQGTRLTVV.